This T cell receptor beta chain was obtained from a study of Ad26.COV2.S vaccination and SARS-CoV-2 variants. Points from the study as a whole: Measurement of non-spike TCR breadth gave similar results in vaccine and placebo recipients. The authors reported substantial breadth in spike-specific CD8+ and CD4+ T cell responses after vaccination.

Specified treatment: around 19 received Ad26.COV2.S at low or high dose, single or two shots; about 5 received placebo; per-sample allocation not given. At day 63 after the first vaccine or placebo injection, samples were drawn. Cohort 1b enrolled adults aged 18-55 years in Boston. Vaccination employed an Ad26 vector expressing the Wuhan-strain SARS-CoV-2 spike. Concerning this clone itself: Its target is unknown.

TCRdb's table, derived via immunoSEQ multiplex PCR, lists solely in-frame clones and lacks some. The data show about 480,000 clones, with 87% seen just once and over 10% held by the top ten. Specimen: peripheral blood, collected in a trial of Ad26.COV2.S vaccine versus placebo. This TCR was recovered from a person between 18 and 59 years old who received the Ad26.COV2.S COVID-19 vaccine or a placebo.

The CDR3 is CASSFSVSSRTSGNNEQFF. In nucleotides, the CDR3 is TGTGCCAGCAGCTTCTCTGTCTCAAGCCGGACTAGCGGAAACAATGAGCAGTTCTTC. The chain links TRBV7-6 to TRBJ2-1; 10 bases are shared with TRBD2. The J segment lost 5 bases and the V segment lost 3 bases, leaving 16 bases of the junction unmatched. CDR1 and CDR2 from the germline V gene are SGHVS and FNYEAQ. CDR3 length: 19 residues.